This is a list of T cell receptor beta chains from one sample in a study of blood T cell repertoires in COVID-19. The method was immunoSEQ multiplex PCR; TCRdb's version includes in-frame clones alone and lacks a portion of them. The table includes about 120,000 clones, roughly four fifths detected once. Material for sequencing was peripheral blood. Receptors originate from a human donor in a cohort sampled during active COVID-19. Each CDR3 is given with its conserved first and last residue. A D gene is named only where the DNA matches it firmly. Only part of the rows carry a size: once, few, many, or a class if the clone is expanded.

>TRBJ2-2|TRBD2|.|TRBV19
TGTGCCAGTAAGAAGCGGGAGGGCCCGTCGCTCGGGGAGCTGTTTTTT
CASKKREGPSLGELFF
>TRBJ2-7|.|few|TRBV27
TGTGCCAGCAGTTTAAAGGGGCCGGGTTCATGGGCCTACGAGCAGTACTTC
CASSLKGPGSWAYEQYF
>TRBJ2-1|TRBD2|.|TRBV28
TGTGCCAGCAGAAGCGGGAGGGCGTACAATGAGCAGTTCTTC
CASRSGRAYNEQFF
>TRBJ1-2|TRBD1|.|TRBV6-5
TGTGCCAGCAGCAAGACAGGGCCTTATGGCTACACCTTC
CASSKTGPYGYTF
>TRBJ2-7|TRBD2|few|TRBV7-2
TGTGCCAGCAGCCTTGGACTAGCGAGTACCTACGAGCAGTACTTC
CASSLGLASTYEQYF
>TRBJ1-2|TRBD1|.|TRBV19
TGTGCCAGTAGTATAGATCCTCGTATCAGGACAGGCTCCTATGGCTACACCTTC
CASSIDPRIRTGSYGYTF
>TRBJ1-2|TRBD1|.|TRBV4-1
TGCGCCAGCAGCCAATACGACAGGGCGGGGTATGGCTACACCTTC
CASSQYDRAGYGYTF
>TRBJ2-5|TRBD2|.|TRBV13
TGTGCCAGCAGCTTATCGACGGGGGGAAAGGAGACCCAGTACTTC
CASSLSTGGKETQYF
>TRBJ1-1|.|.|TRBV18
TGTGCCAGCTCACCCCGACAGGTTGGGGACACTGAAGCTTTCTTT
CASSPRQVGDTEAFF
>TRBJ2-7|TRBD1|.|TRBV6-5
TGTGCCAGCAGAACCGACAGGGGGCTGGTCGAGCAGTACTTC
CASRTDRGLVEQYF
>TRBJ1-1|.|.|TRBV4-3
TGCGCCAGCAGCCAAGACTGGCAGTGGAACACTGAAGCTTTCTTT
CASSQDWQWNTEAFF
>TRBJ1-1|.|.|TRBV7-9
TGTGCCAGCAGCTTAAAGGAGGGAAGAGGGTCTGAAGCTTTCTTT
CASSLKEGRGSEAFF
>TRBJ2-7|.|.|TRBV4-1
TGCGCCAGCAGCCAAGCCCAGGGGGGTCTCTACGAGCAGTACTTC
CASSQAQGGLYEQYF
>TRBJ1-2|TRBD1|.|TRBV2
TGTGCCAGCAGTTGGGACAGGGGGCGCGATGGCTACACCTTC
CASSWDRGRDGYTF
>TRBJ1-1|TRBD1|.|TRBV5-6
TGTGCCAGCAGCACGGACAGGGTAGATACTGAAGCTTTCTTT
CASSTDRVDTEAFF
>TRBJ2-7|.|once|TRBV11-2
TGTGCCAGCAGCTTGCTCAGCGGACCCACGTCCTACGAGCAGTACTTC
CASSLLSGPTSYEQYF
>TRBJ2-7|.|.|TRBV6-2/TRBV6-3
TGTGCCAGCAGTTATCAGGGGCTTTACGAGCAGTACTTC
CASSYQGLYEQYF
>TRBJ2-7|TRBD1|few|TRBV27
TGTGCCAGCAGCGACAGGGGAGTCTCGTGGGAGCAGTACTTC
CASSDRGVSWEQYF
>TRBJ2-7|TRBD1|.|TRBV9
TGTGCCAGCAGCGCACAGGGGGGTTCCAACGAGCAGTACTTC
CASSAQGGSNEQYF
>TRBJ1-2|TRBD1|.|TRBV11-2
TGTGCCAGCAGCTTAAGACAGGGAAACTATGGCTACACCTTC
CASSLRQGNYGYTF
>TRBJ2-7|TRBD2|.|TRBV19
TGTGCCAGTAGACCGGGACTAGGCTCCTACGAGCAGTACTTC
CASRPGLGSYEQYF
>TRBJ1-6|TRBD1|.|TRBV7-9
TGTGCCAGCAGCACACGACAGGGTGGAAATTCACCCCTCCACTTT
CASSTRQGGNSPLHF
>TRBJ2-1|.|.|TRBV29-1
TGCAGCGTTGGACTCTCCCTACTAGGTAATGAGCAGTTCTTC
CSVGLSLLGNEQFF
>TRBJ2-5|TRBD2|.|TRBV6-6
TGTGCCAGCAGACGGACTAGCGGGGGGGAGGAGACCCAGTACTTC
CASRRTSGGEETQYF
>TRBJ2-5|TRBD1|.|TRBV11-2
TGTGCCAGCAGCTTCGACAGGGGTCAAGAGACCCAGTACTTC
CASSFDRGQETQYF
>TRBJ1-5|.|.|TRBV19
TGTGCCAGTAGCAGCCTCCAGGACCCAGGGGTGGACAATCAGCCCCAGCATTTT
CASSSLQDPGVDNQPQHF
>TRBJ2-1|.|.|TRBV7-3
TGTGCCAGCAGCTTGGGACCCCTGGGGGGTGAGCAGTTCTTC
CASSLGPLGGEQFF
>TRBJ2-7|TRBD2|.|TRBV28
TGTGCCAGCAGTTTATCGGTACTAGCGGGAACCTACGAGCAGTACTTC
CASSLSVLAGTYEQYF
>TRBJ2-4|.|.|TRBV30
TGTGCCTGGAGTGGGGGCCTAGCCAAAAACATTCAGTACTTC
CAWSGGLAKNIQYF
>TRBJ1-2|TRBD1|.|TRBV4-3
TGCGCCAGCAGCCAAGTAGGGACAGGGGGCTATGGCTACACCTTC
CASSQVGTGGYGYTF
>TRBJ1-5|.|few|TRBV27
TGTGCCAGCAGTTTGGCGGGTGCGAATAGCAATCAGCCCCAGCATTTT
CASSLAGANSNQPQHF
>TRBJ1-1|.|.|TRBV28
TGTGCCAGCAGTTTATGGGGGGGGGAGGCTTTCTTT
CASSLWGGEAFF
>TRBJ2-3|.|many|TRBV20-1
TGCAGTGCCGAGAGGTCCGATACGCAGTATTTT
CSAERSDTQYF
>TRBJ2-7|TRBD2|.|TRBV29-1
TGCAGCGTTGAGAGGCGTAGCGGGGGGAGTTACGAGCAGTACTTC
CSVERRSGGSYEQYF
>TRBJ2-7|.|once|TRBV6-5
TGTGCCAGCAGTTACTCGACAAGGAAAACCTACGAGCAGTACTTC
CASSYSTRKTYEQYF
>TRBJ2-7|.|.|TRBV7-3
TGTGCCAGCAGGAAGAACAGGGACGGTAGGCAGTACTTC
CASRKNRDGRQYF
>TRBJ2-7|TRBD2|few|TRBV19
TGTGCCAGTAGGCCTGCGCTAGCGGGGGCCTACGAGCAGTACTTC
CASRPALAGAYEQYF
>TRBJ2-2|TRBD1|.|TRBV7-2
TGTGCCAGCAGCCCAGGGGGTCGCTCGAACACCGGGGAGCTGTTTTTT
CASSPGGRSNTGELFF